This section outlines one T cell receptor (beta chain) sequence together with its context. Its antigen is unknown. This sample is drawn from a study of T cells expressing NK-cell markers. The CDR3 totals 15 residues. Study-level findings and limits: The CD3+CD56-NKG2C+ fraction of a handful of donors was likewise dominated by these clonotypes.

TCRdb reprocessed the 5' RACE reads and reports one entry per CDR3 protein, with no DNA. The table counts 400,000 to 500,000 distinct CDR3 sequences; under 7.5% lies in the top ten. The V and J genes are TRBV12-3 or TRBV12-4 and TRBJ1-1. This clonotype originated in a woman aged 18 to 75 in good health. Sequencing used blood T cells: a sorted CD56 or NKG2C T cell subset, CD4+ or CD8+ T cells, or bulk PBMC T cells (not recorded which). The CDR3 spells CASSLGPLQNTEAFF.